The 21 T cell receptor beta chains below all came from one sample that was sequenced in a study of identical twins. Using its own MiXCR run on the 5' RACE reads, TCRdb lists one record per CDR3 protein. Among 650,000 to 800,000 distinct CDR3 sequences listed, over 8.5% were seen once. These data were likewise used in another study, on yellow fever vaccine responses in identical twins.

The specimen was PBMCs. Receptors originate from a woman between 18 and 29 years old in good health.

This clonotype was observed a handful of times. This chain connects TRBV20-1 to TRBJ2-7, with 8 bases identical to TRBD2. The V and J ends lost 2 bases and 3 bases, in that order; junction bases with no gene match: 9. The germline gives CDR1 DFQATT, CDR2 SNEGSKA (reference sequence). This CDR3 contains 15 residues. The CDR3: CSARKVPGGNYEQYF. For the CDR3, the DNA is TGCAGTGCTAGAAAGGTCCCGGGGGGGAACTACGAGCAGTACTTC.

CDR3 sequence reads: CAWMREPPGELFF. The CDR3 nucleotides are TGTGCCTGGATGCGGGAACCCCCCGGGGAGCTGTTTTTT. This chain connects TRBV30 to TRBJ2-2, with a possible D match to TRBD2 (6 bases). Trimming took 4 bases from V and 6 from J, leaving 12 bases between them. Germline values: CDR1 GTSNPN, CDR2 SVGIG (reference sequence). This CDR3 contains 13 residues. Drawing the rest from reference TRBV30 and TRBJ2-2, the complete variable domain is SQTIHQWPATLVQPVGSPLSLECTVEGTSNPNLYWYRQAAGRGLQLLFYSVGIGQISSEVPQNLSASRPQDRQFILSSKKLLLSDSGFYLCAWMREPPGELFFGEGSRLTVL.

This clonotype was counted a few times. The chain has TRBV7-9 and TRBJ2-7, with D perhaps TRBD1 (6 bases). The CDR3 is 15 residues long. Germline CDR1 is SEHNR and CDR2 is FQNEAQ (reference sequence). Deletions cut 5 bases from V and 1 base from J, with 15 bases between. CDR3 sequence: CASSPPGQRSYEQYF. The CDR3, as DNA: TGTGCCAGCAGCCCCCCGGGACAAAGATCCTACGAGCAGTACTTC. Together with reference TRBV7-9 and TRBJ2-7, the CDR3 gives the full variable domain: DTGVSQNPRHKITKRGQNVTFRCDPISEHNRLYWYRQTLGQGPEFLTYFQNEAQLEKSRLLSDRFSAERPKGSFSTLEIQRTEQGDSAMYLCASSPPGQRSYEQYFGPGTRLTVT.

The J gene is TRBJ2-1, the V gene TRBV28; no reliable D call. CDR1 is MDHEN and CDR2 is SYDVKM in the germline V gene. V was pared by 1 base and J by 5 bases, with 9 bases between. This CDR3 has 14 amino acids. Written as DNA, the CDR3 is TGTGCCAGCAGTTTATCACAGCCCAACAATGAGCAGTTCTTC. Translated, it gives CASSLSQPNNEQFF.

This clonotype has at least ten counts. This sequence joins TRBV7-8 and TRBJ2-7, with D tentatively TRBD2 (6 bases). Trimming took off 5 bases at V and 0 bases at J, with 8 bases between the two ends. Germline V gene lookup returns CDR1 SGHVS and CDR2 FQNEAQ. The CDR3 totals 13 residues. The CDR3 nucleotides read TGTGCCAGCAGCGGGGACTTCTCCTACGAGCAGTACTTC. Translating it yields CASSGDFSYEQYF.

The chain uses TRBV9 and TRBJ2-4; 7 bases align to TRBD2. Germline V CDR1 and CDR2: SGDLS, YYNGEE. V trimming: 0 bases; J trimming: 1 base; junction bases outside the gene matches: 7. The CDR3 length is 17 residues. The CDR3 spells CASSVAPGGDAKNIQYF. DNA of the CDR3: TGTGCCAGCAGCGTAGCCCCTGGGGGGGACGCCAAAAACATTCAGTACTTC.

The CDR3 sequence: CASGGLHIDEQYF. The DNA of the CDR3 is TGTGCCAGCGGAGGACTTCACATTGACGAGCAGTACTTC. The V gene is TRBV5-6, the J gene TRBJ2-7; D is perhaps TRBD2 (5 bases). V lost 7 bases and J lost 5, with 16 bases in between. From germline, CDR1 is SGHDT and CDR2 YYEEEE. This CDR3 contains 13 residues.

This clonotype was detected many times. CDR3 nucleotides: TGCAGTGCTAGACCGCCTAGCGGGAAAGATACGCAGTATTTT. Translating it yields CSARPPSGKDTQYF. The gene calls are TRBV20-1 and TRBJ2-3, with 9 bases that match TRBD2. Losses at the gene ends were 2 bases for V and 5 bases for J; bases not matched to a gene: 5. This CDR3 contains 14 residues. Germline V gives CDR1 DFQATT, CDR2 SNEGSKA (reference sequence).

The chain joins TRBV6-2 or TRBV6-3 to TRBJ2-7, with D possibly TRBD2 on 6 matching bases. V lost 5 bases to trimming and J lost 10 bases, with 15 bases between them. Germline V gene data show CDR1 as MNHEY and CDR2 as SVGEGT. This CDR3 has 12 amino acids. The CDR3 loop reads CASSELGTLQYF. The CDR3, as DNA: TGTGCCAGCAGTGAACTCGGGACTCTTCAGTACTTC.

The rearrangement joins TRBV20-1 to TRBJ2-5; D possibly corresponds to TRBD2 (5 bases). The germline CDR1 and CDR2 sequences are DFQATT and SNEGSKA (reference sequence). The CDR3 length is 14 residues. Trimming stripped 3 bases from V and 0 bases from J, with 11 bases between. CDR3 loop: CSASEGWYQETQYF. CDR3 bases: TGCAGTGCTAGTGAGGGCTGGTACCAAGAGACCCAGTACTTC.

The chain is built from TRBV2 and TRBJ2-2; TRBD1 might be the D (6 bases). The CDR3 sequence is 12 residues long. Trimming pared 6 bases from V and 11 bases from J, leaving 13 bases between. Per the germline V gene, CDR1 is SNHLY and CDR2 is FYNNEI. DNA for the CDR3: TGTGCCAGCAGAAACAGGGTTGTAGAGCTGTTTTTT. This gives the protein CASRNRVVELFF.

This clonotype was counted only a few times. CDR3 residues: CSAREGPGELFF. The CDR3 DNA reads as TGCAGTGCTAGAGAGGGCCCCGGGGAGCTGTTTTTT. This chain uses TRBV20-1 with TRBJ2-2; D gene uncertain. CDR3 size: 12 residues. Trimming removed 0 bases at V and 6 bases at J, with 5 bases between. Per the germline V gene, CDR1 is DFQATT and CDR2 is SNEGSKA (reference sequence).

In its sample, this clonotype was seen a few times. V usage is TRBV28 and J usage is TRBJ2-3; D is ambiguous. Trimming took 2 bases from V and 0 from J, leaving 12 bases between them. Germline CDR1 is MDHEN and CDR2 is SYDVKM. This CDR3 has 16 residues. CDR3 in DNA: TGTGCCAGCAGTTTAAAGAACAAAGGGAGCACAGATACGCAGTATTTT. Translated: CASSLKNKGSTDTQYF.

This sequence joins TRBV19 and TRBJ2-4; a weak D match, TRBD2 (5 bases). Germline V gene sequence: CDR1 LNHDA, CDR2 SQIVND (reference sequence). This CDR3 is built from 17 residues. Trimming pared 6 bases from V and 4 bases from J, leaving 22 bases between. Written as DNA, the CDR3 is TGTGCCAGTAGCCACCAACACTCCACGGGGTTTAAAAACATTCAGTACTTC. This sequence encodes CASSHQHSTGFKNIQYF.

This clonotype has only a few counts. The chain carries TRBV20-1 and TRBJ2-1; tentative D call: TRBD2 (6 bases). The CDR3 spans 15 residues. Germline lookup yields CDR1 DFQATT and CDR2 SNEGSKA (reference sequence). Between the trimmed V and J ends, which lost 5 bases and 0 bases, there was a span of 14 bases. CDR3 loop: CSASGTPSSYNEQFF. CDR3 DNA sequence: TGCAGTGCTTCCGGGACTCCAAGCTCCTACAATGAGCAGTTCTTC.

This clonotype appeared a few times. The J gene is TRBJ2-7, the V gene TRBV7-9; D is possibly TRBD1 or TRBD2 (5 bases each). V shed 5 bases and J shed 9 bases, with 20 bases lying between them. CDR1 and CDR2 (germline): SEHNR, FQNEAQ (reference sequence). The CDR3 is 14 residues long. For the CDR3, the DNA is TGTGCCAGCAGCACGACAGAGGGCACCGGTGTGCAGTACTTC. Protein sequence: CASSTTEGTGVQYF.

This clonotype has just a few counts. V usage is TRBV12-3 or TRBV12-4 and J usage is TRBJ2-1; 8 positions match TRBD1. This CDR3 is built from 15 residues. The J segment lost 5 bases and the V segment lost 3 bases, leaving 6 bases of the junction unmatched. CDR3 residues: CASSFTQGAHNEQFF. CDR3 DNA sequence: TGTGCCAGCAGTTTTACCCAGGGGGCGCACAATGAGCAGTTCTTC.

This clonotype was observed a handful of times. The J gene is TRBJ2-5, the V gene TRBV27, with 13 bases matching TRBD2. The germline V gene encodes CDR1 MNHEY and CDR2 SMNVEV (reference sequence). The CDR3 consists of 18 residues. Trimming at V came to 5 bases and at J to 4 bases, leaving 13 bases not matched to a gene. CDR3 loop: CASSPLRTSGGRVETQYF. The CDR3 DNA reads TGTGCCAGCAGTCCACTCAGGACTAGCGGGGGCCGGGTAGAGACCCAGTACTTC.

This clonotype was observed a few times. This rearrangement joins TRBV29-1 to TRBJ1-2; 12 positions match TRBD1. Germline CDR1 and CDR2: SQVTM and ANQGSEA. V lost 6 bases, J lost 7 bases, and 0 bases stayed unmatched. The CDR3 runs 11 residues. This chain's CDR3 is CSVGQGAGYTF. As DNA, the CDR3 is TGCAGCGTGGGACAGGGGGCTGGCTACACCTTC.

This clonotype was counted between two and nine times. CDR3 loop: CASSLAVLGEREFPDTQYF. The CDR3 bases are TGCGCCAGCAGCTTGGCCGTCTTAGGGGAGCGGGAGTTTCCAGATACGCAGTATTTT. The chain uses TRBV5-1 and TRBJ2-3; TRBD2 matches 8 bases. Germline lookup yields CDR1 SGHRS and CDR2 YFSETQ. The CDR3 has 19 amino acids. J was trimmed by 4 bases and V by 0 bases; bases with no gene match: 16.

The chain has TRBV29-1 and TRBJ2-1; 9 bases match TRBD1. There are 17 residues in the CDR3. Germline loops: CDR1 SQVTM, CDR2 ANQGSEA. Trimming cost V 7 bases and J 4 bases; bases outside gene matches: 17. The CDR3 region has the DNA TGCAGCGGCGTTACGGGACAGGGATGGGACCTTTACAATGAGCAGTTCTTC. Encoded protein: CSGVTGQGWDLYNEQFF.